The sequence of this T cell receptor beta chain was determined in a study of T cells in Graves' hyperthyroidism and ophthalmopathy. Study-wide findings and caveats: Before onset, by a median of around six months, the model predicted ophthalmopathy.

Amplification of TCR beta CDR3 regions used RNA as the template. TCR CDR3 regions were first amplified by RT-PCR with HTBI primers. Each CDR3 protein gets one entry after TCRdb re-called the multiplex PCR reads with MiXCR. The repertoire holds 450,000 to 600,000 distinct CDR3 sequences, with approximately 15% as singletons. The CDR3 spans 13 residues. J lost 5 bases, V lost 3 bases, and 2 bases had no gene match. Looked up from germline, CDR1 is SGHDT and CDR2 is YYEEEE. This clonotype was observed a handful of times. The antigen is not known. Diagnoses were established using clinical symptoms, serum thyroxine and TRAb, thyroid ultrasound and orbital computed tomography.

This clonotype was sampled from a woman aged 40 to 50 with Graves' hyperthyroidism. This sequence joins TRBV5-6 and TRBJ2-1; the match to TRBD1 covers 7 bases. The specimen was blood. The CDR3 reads CASSWGTDNEQFF. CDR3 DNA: TGTGCCAGCAGCTGGGGGACAGACAATGAGCAGTTCTTC.